This TCR beta chain was identified during a study of T cell repertoires in cytomegalovirus infection. Study-level background: Use of recently identified HLA-C-restricted and well-studied HLA-B-restricted CMV epitopes was part of the study. Signatures in public TCR beta sequences pointed to both CMV infection and matching HLA type. Study results and caveats: The ex vivo response was dominated by HLA-C-restricted CMV-specific TCR beta clonotypes.

The CDR3 totals 16 residues. The ends were cut back, 5 bases at V and 0 bases at J, with 17 bases in the middle. Germline V gene lookup returns CDR1 SGHTA and CDR2 FQGNSA. TCRdb processed the reads anew with MiXCR; each CDR3 protein has one entry. Of around 200,000 distinct CDR3 sequences listed, 30% to 45% are singletons. This clonotype was recorded a few times. Its antigen is not identified. Sequenced here: CD8+ T cells from cultured PBMCs, sampled from culture after CMV antigen stimulation. This TCR was sampled from a human donor in good health (CMV status not recorded). Some clones in this sample may be carry-over from other donors' samples. The chain is built from TRBV7-2 and TRBJ2-7, with D perhaps TRBD2 (6 bases). The CDR3 spells CASSPTRRGSSYEQYF. The CDR3 DNA follows: TGTGCCAGCAGCCCGACTCGGCGGGGCAGCTCCTACGAGCAGTACTTC.